Below are 4 T cell receptor beta chains sequenced from a single sample in a study of shared clonotypes between healthy human individuals. The repertoire was sequenced with immunoSEQ multiplex PCR; TCRdb's copy has only in-frame clones and lacks some. The data show a few million clones, over 90% seen once. Sequenced material: naive CD4+ T cells from PBMCs. The subset here: CD45RA+ positively selected. The receptors come from a man aged 18 to 35 in good health. Some clones in this sample may be carry-over from other donors' samples.

The chain recombines TRBV5-1 with TRBJ2-7, with no clear D. Germline-derived CDR1 and CDR2 are SGHRS and YFSETQ. This CDR3 is 17 amino acids long. With 4 bases removed from V and 3 bases from J, the gap between germline ends came to 23 bases. CDR3 nucleotides: TGCGCCAGCAGCGCCACTTCTGGTAACCGCAACAACTACGAGCAGTACTTC. Its translation: CASSATSGNRNNYEQYF.

The chain couples TRBV6-5 to TRBJ2-7, with 7 bases fitting TRBD1. Germline V lookup: CDR1 MNHEY, CDR2 SVGAGI. This CDR3 is 13 amino acids long. V lost 6 bases and J lost 6; bases outside the gene matches: 8. The CDR3 sequence is CASRRTGVGEQYF. The CDR3 DNA sequence: TGTGCCAGCAGGAGAACAGGGGTCGGCGAGCAGTACTTC.

This clone was seen once. V gene TRBV5-1 combines with J gene TRBJ2-3; 9 bases align to TRBD2. The CDR3 runs to 14 residues. After removal of 6 bases from V and 2 bases from J, the junction contained 4 bases not matched to a gene. CDR1 SGHRS and CDR2 YFSETQ come from the germline V gene. The CDR3 here is CASNLAGPTDTQYF. For the CDR3, the DNA is TGCGCCAGCAATCTAGCGGGACCCACAGATACGCAGTATTTT.

This clone has just a few counts. The chain carries TRBV18 and TRBJ1-1; 7 bases align to TRBD1. Germline values: CDR1 KGHSH, CDR2 LQKENI. The CDR3 loop spans 16 amino acids. The J segment lost 5 bases and the V segment lost 3 bases, leaving 12 bases of the junction unmatched. The CDR3 nucleotides are TGTGCCAGCTCACCCCGTGGCAGGGGGAGTGATACTGAAGCTTTCTTT. Translation gives CASSPRGRGSDTEAFF.